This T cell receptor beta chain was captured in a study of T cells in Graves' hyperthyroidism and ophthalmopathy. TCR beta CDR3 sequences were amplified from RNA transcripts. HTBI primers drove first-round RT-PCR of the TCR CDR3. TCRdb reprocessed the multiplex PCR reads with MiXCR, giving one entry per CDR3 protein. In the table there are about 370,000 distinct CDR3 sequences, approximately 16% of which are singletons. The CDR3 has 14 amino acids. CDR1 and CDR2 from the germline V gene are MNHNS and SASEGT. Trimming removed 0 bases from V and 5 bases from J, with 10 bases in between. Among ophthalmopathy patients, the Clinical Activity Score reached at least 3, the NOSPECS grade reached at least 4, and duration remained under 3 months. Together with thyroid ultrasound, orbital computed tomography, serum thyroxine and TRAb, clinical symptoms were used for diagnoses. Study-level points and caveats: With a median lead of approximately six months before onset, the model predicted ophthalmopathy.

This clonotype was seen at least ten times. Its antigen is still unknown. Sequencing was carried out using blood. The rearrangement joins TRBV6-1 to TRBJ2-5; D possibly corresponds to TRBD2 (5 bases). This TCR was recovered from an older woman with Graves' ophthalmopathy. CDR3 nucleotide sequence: TGTGCCAGCAGTGAAGCGGCGGGTCGGGAGACCCAGTACTTC. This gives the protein CASSEAAGRETQYF.